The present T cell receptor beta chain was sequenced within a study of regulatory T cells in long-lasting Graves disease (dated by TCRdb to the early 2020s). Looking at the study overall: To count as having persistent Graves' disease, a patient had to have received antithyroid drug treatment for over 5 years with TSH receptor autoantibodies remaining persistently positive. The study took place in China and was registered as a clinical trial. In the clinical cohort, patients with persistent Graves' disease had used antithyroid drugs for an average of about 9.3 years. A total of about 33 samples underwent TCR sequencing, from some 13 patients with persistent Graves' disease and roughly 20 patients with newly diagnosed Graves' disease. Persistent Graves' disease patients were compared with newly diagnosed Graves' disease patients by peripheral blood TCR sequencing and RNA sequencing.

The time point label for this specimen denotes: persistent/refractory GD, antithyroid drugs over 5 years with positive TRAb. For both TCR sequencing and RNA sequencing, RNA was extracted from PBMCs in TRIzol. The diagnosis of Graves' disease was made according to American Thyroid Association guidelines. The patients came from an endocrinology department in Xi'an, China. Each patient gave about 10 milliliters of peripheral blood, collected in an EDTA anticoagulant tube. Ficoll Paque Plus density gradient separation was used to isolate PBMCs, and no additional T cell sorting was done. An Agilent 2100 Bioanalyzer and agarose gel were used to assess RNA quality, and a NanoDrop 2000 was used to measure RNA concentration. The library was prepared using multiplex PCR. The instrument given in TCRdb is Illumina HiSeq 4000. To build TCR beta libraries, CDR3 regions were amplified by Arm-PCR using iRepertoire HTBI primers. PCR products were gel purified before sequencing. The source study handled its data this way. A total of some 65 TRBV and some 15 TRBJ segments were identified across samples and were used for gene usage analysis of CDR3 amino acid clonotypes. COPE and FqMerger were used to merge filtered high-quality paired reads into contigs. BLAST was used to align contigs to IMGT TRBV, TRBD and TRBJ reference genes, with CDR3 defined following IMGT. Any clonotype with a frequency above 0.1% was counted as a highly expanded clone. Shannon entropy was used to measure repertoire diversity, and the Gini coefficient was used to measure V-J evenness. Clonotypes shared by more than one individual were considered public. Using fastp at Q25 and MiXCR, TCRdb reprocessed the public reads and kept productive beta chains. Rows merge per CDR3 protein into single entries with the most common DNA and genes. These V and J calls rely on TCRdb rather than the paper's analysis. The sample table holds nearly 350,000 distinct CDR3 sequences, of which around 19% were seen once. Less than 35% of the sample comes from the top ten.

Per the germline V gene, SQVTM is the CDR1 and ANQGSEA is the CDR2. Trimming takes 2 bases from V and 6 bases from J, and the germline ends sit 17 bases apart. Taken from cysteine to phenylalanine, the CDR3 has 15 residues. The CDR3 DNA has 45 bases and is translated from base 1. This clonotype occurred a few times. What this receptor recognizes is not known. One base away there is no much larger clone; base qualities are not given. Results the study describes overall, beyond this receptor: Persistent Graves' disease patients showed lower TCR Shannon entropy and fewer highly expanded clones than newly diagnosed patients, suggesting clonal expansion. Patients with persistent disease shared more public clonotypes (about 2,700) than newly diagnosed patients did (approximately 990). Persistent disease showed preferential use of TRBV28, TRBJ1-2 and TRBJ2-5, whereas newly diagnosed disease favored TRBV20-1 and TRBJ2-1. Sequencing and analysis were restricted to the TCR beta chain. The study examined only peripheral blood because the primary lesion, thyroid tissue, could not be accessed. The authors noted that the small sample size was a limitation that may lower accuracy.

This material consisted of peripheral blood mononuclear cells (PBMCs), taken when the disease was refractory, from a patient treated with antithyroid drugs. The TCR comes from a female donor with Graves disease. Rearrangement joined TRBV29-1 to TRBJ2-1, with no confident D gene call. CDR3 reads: CSVEHVLRSSNEQFF. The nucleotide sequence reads TGCAGCGTTGAACATGTCCTCAGGTCAAGCAATGAGCAGTTCTTC.